The T cell receptor (beta chain) described here comes from a study of regulatory T cells in long-lasting Graves disease. To make TCR beta libraries, researchers used iRepertoire HTBI primers and Arm-PCR of CDR3 regions. Using its own MiXCR run on the multiplex PCR reads, TCRdb lists one record per CDR3 protein. The table shows approximately 400,000 distinct CDR3 sequences, with more than 12% occurring only once. Noted time point: newly diagnosed GD, antithyroid drugs for less than 3 months. Isolated PBMC RNA provided the starting material for the TCR library. The CDR3 runs 16 residues. CDR1 and CDR2 from the germline V gene are WSHSY and SAAADI. V lost 3 bases to trimming and J lost 4 bases; unmatched junction nucleotides: 5. The same sample was also used in a study of T cells in Graves' hyperthyroidism and ophthalmopathy. From that study: The HTBI set primed first-round TCR CDR3 RT-PCR.

The sequencing here drew on peripheral blood mononuclear cells (PBMCs), taken at new diagnosis, from a patient treated with antithyroid drugs. The gene calls are TRBV10-2 and TRBJ2-4; 11 bases are shared with TRBD2. The TCR comes from a woman in her twenties or thirties with Graves disease. Here the CDR3 DNA reads TGCGCCAGCAGTGATCCGGGACTAGCGGAAAAAAACATTCAGTACTTC. This sequence encodes CASSDPGLAEKNIQYF.